This passage covers 28 T cell receptor beta chains from one sample sequenced in a study of cytomegalovirus exposure and HLA in healthy donors. Use of 60 Vbeta and 13 Jbeta primers characterized the PCR. Measured with immunoSEQ multiplex PCR; TCRdb has only the in-frame clones, and not every one. This sample carries around 150,000 clones, around 80% of them seen once, and the ten largest clones take 6.5% to 7%. Sequenced input: PBMCs. These receptors were taken from a man aged 35 to 55 in good health and CMV-seropositive.

V gene TRBV5-1 combines with J gene TRBJ1-4; D might be TRBD1 (6 bases). The V and J ends lost 0 bases and 5 bases respectively, with 17 bases between them. CDR1 and CDR2 (germline): SGHRS, YFSETQ. The length of the CDR3 is 17 residues. The CDR3 region has the DNA TGCGCCAGCAGCTTGGCCATTGGGGGGGGCCTGAATGAAAAACTGTTTTTT. This gives the protein CASSLAIGGGLNEKLFF.

This clone was seen a handful of times. The gene calls are TRBV5-1 and TRBJ2-7, with D possibly TRBD1 on 6 matching bases. V was clipped by 0 bases and J by 7 bases, with 17 bases between them. The V gene's germline CDR1 is SGHRS and CDR2 YFSETQ. The CDR3 has 15 residues. The CDR3: CASSLEGGSTLEQYF. CDR3 sequence (DNA): TGCGCCAGCAGCTTGGAAGGGGGAAGCACTTTGGAGCAGTACTTC.

The rearrangement joins TRBV28 to TRBJ2-3; 8 bases match TRBD1. Germline-derived CDR1 and CDR2 are MDHEN and SYDVKM. There are 16 residues in the CDR3. V lost 6 bases and J lost 0; bases outside the gene matches: 8. CDR3 sequence reads: CASRGNDRGSTDTQYF. CDR3 nucleotides: TGTGCCAGCAGGGGGAACGACAGGGGAAGCACAGATACGCAGTATTTT.

V gene TRBV5-4 combines with J gene TRBJ1-1; 7 bases map to TRBD1. This CDR3 is 16 amino acids long. V trimming: 4 bases; J trimming: 0 bases; junction bases outside the gene matches: 9. From germline, CDR1 is SGHNT and CDR2 YYREEE (reference sequence). The DNA of the CDR3 is TGTGCCAGCAGCCCCGGGATAGGGGGCTTGAACACTGAAGCTTTCTTT. It translates to CASSPGIGGLNTEAFF.

This clone was observed once. The rearrangement links TRBV9 to TRBJ2-2, with D possibly matching TRBD2 (5 bases). V dropped 3 bases and J dropped 5 bases, with 14 bases sitting between them. Germline assignment: CDR1 SGDLS and CDR2 YYNGEE. This CDR3 contains 15 residues. CDR3 DNA: TGTGCCAGCAGCGCCAGTGGAGCGGAGACCGGGGAGCTGTTTTTT. Translating it yields CASSASGAETGELFF.

The V and J genes are TRBV6-1 and TRBJ2-7; tentative D call: TRBD2 (6 bases). Trimming took 10 bases from V and 5 from J, leaving 15 bases between them. CDR1 is MNHNS, CDR2 SASEGT, per germline. The CDR3 has 12 amino acids. The CDR3 loop is CATEGLFDEQYF. The CDR3 DNA is TGTGCCACCGAGGGACTTTTCGACGAGCAGTACTTC.

The genes are TRBV5-6 and TRBJ1-2, with 8 positions matching TRBD1. Germline V gene sequence: CDR1 SGHDT, CDR2 YYEEEE. Unmatched junction bases numbered 11, after V lost 5 bases and J lost 8 bases. The CDR3 spans 14 residues. This CDR3 reads CASRSDRVRRGYTF. CDR3 coding DNA: TGTGCCAGCAGGTCGGACAGGGTGAGGCGCGGCTACACCTTC.

The chain carries TRBV7-7 and TRBJ2-3; D is undetermined. Germline V CDR1 and CDR2: SSHAT, FNYEAQ (reference sequence). The CDR3 has 15 residues. The ends were cut back, 1 base at V and 7 bases at J, with 15 bases in the middle. DNA for the CDR3: TGTGCCAGCAGCTTAGAATCCCCACCGAGTAATACGCAGTATTTT. Protein: CASSLESPPSNTQYF. Complete variable domain (other parts from reference TRBV7-7 and TRBJ2-3): GAGVSQSPRYKVTKRGQDVTLRCDPISSHATLYWYQQALGQGPEFLTYFNYEAQPDKSGLPSDRFSAERPEGSISTLTIQRTEQRDSAMYRCASSLESPPSNTQYFGPGTRLTVL.

This clone is a singleton in its sample. V and J are TRBV27 and TRBJ2-7; 7 positions match TRBD2. From germline, CDR1 is MNHEY and CDR2 SMNVEV (reference sequence). The CDR3 contains 13 residues. V shed 1 base and J 6 bases; nucleotides not matched to a gene: 3. The chain's CDR3 is CASSLFGGGEQYF. CDR3 DNA sequence: TGTGCCAGCAGTTTATTTGGGGGGGGCGAGCAGTACTTC.

The chain employs TRBV5-4 and TRBJ2-7; TRBD2 might be the D (7 bases). Germline values: CDR1 SGHNT, CDR2 YYREEE (reference sequence). With 2 bases removed from V and 4 bases from J, the gap between germline ends came to 16 bases. This CDR3 comprises 15 residues. CDR3 amino acids: CASSFGGARSYEQYF. As DNA, the CDR3 is TGTGCCAGCAGCTTTGGGGGGGCGAGGTCTTACGAGCAGTACTTC.

The chain couples TRBV7-9 to TRBJ1-2, with 7 bases lining up with TRBD1. The CDR3 has 14 amino acids. Germline values: CDR1 SEHNR, CDR2 FQNEAQ (reference sequence). Trimming took 4 bases from V and 5 from J; bases not matched to a gene: 7. DNA of the CDR3: TGTGCCAGCAGCTCCGGGACAGAAGATTATGGCTACACCTTC. This encodes CASSSGTEDYGYTF.

This chain connects TRBV30 to TRBJ2-4, with D tentatively TRBD1 (6 bases). This CDR3 contains 14 residues. Deletions cut 0 bases from V and 1 base from J, with 7 bases between. Germline lookup yields CDR1 GTSNPN and CDR2 SVGIG (reference sequence). The CDR3 sequence: CAWSVQGAKNIQYF. The CDR3 DNA follows: TGTGCCTGGAGTGTTCAGGGGGCCAAAAACATTCAGTACTTC.

The chain couples TRBV28 to TRBJ2-7, with 12 bases aligning to TRBD2. V shed 1 base, J shed 1 base, and the junction held 2 bases outside the gene matches. The CDR3 extends over 16 amino acids. Germline CDR1 MDHEN, CDR2 SYDVKM. CDR3: CASSLLGLAGSYEQYF. CDR3 nucleotides: TGTGCCAGCAGTTTATTAGGACTAGCGGGATCCTACGAGCAGTACTTC.

The chain recombines TRBV28 with TRBJ1-6; D unresolved. The CDR3 runs 17 residues. Germline V lookup: CDR1 MDHEN, CDR2 SYDVKM. V gave up 6 bases and J gave up 2 bases, with 17 bases separating them. The CDR3 here is CASRSPGGSTYNSPLHF. CDR3 DNA sequence: TGTGCCAGCAGGAGCCCGGGAGGCAGCACCTATAATTCACCCCTCCACTTT.

The rearrangement uses TRBV6-5 and TRBJ1-1; 11 bases map to TRBD1. There are 16 residues in the CDR3. Germline assignment: CDR1 MNHEY and CDR2 SVGAGI. The J segment lost 3 bases and the V segment lost 2 bases, leaving 5 bases of the junction unmatched. The CDR3 DNA reads as TGTGCCAGCAGTTACGGTTGGGACAGGGGGGACACTGAAGCTTTCTTT. This sequence encodes CASSYGWDRGDTEAFF.

The chain combines TRBV2 with TRBJ2-7, with 7 bases fitting TRBD1. The CDR3 sequence is 13 residues long. CDR1 and CDR2 from the germline V gene are SNHLY and FYNNEI. The V gene end was trimmed by 4 bases and the J gene end by 6 bases; junction bases not matched to a gene: 6. CDR3 residues: CASSVTGQGEQYF. The CDR3 region has the DNA TGTGCCAGCAGTGTGACAGGGCAGGGCGAGCAGTACTTC.

This chain uses TRBV25-1 with TRBJ1-1; the D is unclear. CDR3 length: 18 residues. The V end was cut by 4 bases, the J end by 4 bases, with 25 bases between. Germline assignment: CDR1 MGHDK and CDR2 SYGVNS. The CDR3 spells CASSGSSGSGPRGTEAFF. The CDR3 DNA reads as TGTGCCAGCAGTGGTTCTAGCGGCTCCGGACCGCGGGGCACTGAAGCTTTCTTT.

This rearrangement joins TRBV27 to TRBJ1-2, with 12 positions matching TRBD1. The germline CDR1 and CDR2 sequences are MNHEY and SMNVEV (reference sequence). V shed 2 bases and J 8 bases; nucleotides not matched to a gene: 3. The CDR3 runs 14 residues. This CDR3 reads CASSLEGTGGGYTF. CDR3 DNA sequence: TGTGCCAGCAGTTTAGAGGGGACAGGGGGCGGCTACACCTTC.

V is TRBV7-3 and J is TRBJ2-2; D perhaps matches TRBD2 (6 bases). There are 14 residues in the CDR3. Trimming took 5 bases from V and 2 from J, leaving 9 bases between them. Germline V gene lookup returns CDR1 SGHTA and CDR2 FQGTGA. The CDR3 is CASSAGPNTGELFF. As DNA, the CDR3 is TGTGCCAGCAGCGCGGGACCAAACACCGGGGAGCTGTTTTTT. The complete variable domain, with remaining parts taken from reference TRBV7-3 and TRBJ2-2, reads GAGVSQTPSNKVTEKGKYVELRCDPISGHTALYWYRQSLGQGPEFLIYFQGTGAADDSGLPNDRFFAVRPEGSVSTLKIQRTERGDSAVYLCASSAGPNTGELFFGEGSRLTVL.

This chain links TRBV5-1 with TRBJ2-5; 8 positions match TRBD1. The CDR3 contains 14 residues. V shed 4 bases and J 5 bases; nucleotides not matched to a gene: 7. Per germline, CDR1 SGHRS and CDR2 YFSETQ. The DNA of the CDR3 is TGCGCCAGCAGCCTGGACAGGGCCGCGGAGACCCAGTACTTC. This translates into CASSLDRAAETQYF.

The chain employs TRBV10-3 and TRBJ1-6, with 9 bases fitting TRBD1. This CDR3 region has 16 residues. V lost 4 bases to trimming and J lost 8 bases; unmatched junction nucleotides: 9. CDR1 ENHRY and CDR2 SYGVKD come from the germline V gene. The CDR3 is CAISGGSGTGYSPLHF. The CDR3 DNA follows: TGTGCCATCAGTGGAGGGAGCGGGACAGGGTATTCACCCCTCCACTTT.

The V gene is TRBV5-1, the J gene TRBJ2-7; TRBD2 matches 7 bases. This CDR3 comprises 16 residues. Germline V CDR1 and CDR2: SGHRS, YFSETQ. Unmatched junction bases numbered 13, after V lost 0 bases and J lost 7 bases. CDR3 region: CASSLVSAGEAEEQYF. DNA for the CDR3: TGCGCCAGCAGCTTGGTGAGTGCGGGAGAGGCGGAAGAGCAGTACTTC. The whole variable domain, filled in from reference TRBV5-1 and TRBJ2-7, reads KAGVTQTPRYLIKTRGQQVTLSCSPISGHRSVSWYQQTPGQGLQFLFEYFSETQRNKGNFPGRFSGRQFSNSRSEMNVSTLELGDSALYLCASSLVSAGEAEEQYFGPGTRLTVT.

Note on this clone: The junction departs from germline at one end; a sequencing error may be responsible. V gene TRBV7-7 combines with J gene TRBJ2-1; D gene ambiguous. The germline gives CDR1 SSHAT, CDR2 FNYEAQ (reference sequence). The CDR3 extends over 14 amino acids. The CDR3 protein is CASSPTESYNEQFF. CDR3 DNA sequence: TGTGCTAGCAGCCCTACTGAAAGCTACAATGAGCAGTTCTTC.

The V call is TRBV10-3, the J call TRBJ2-7, with D maybe TRBD1 (8 bases). Between the trimmed V and J ends, which lost 4 bases and 2 bases, there was a span of 15 bases. The CDR3 has 15 amino acids. Germline lookup yields CDR1 ENHRY and CDR2 SYGVKD. CDR3 nucleotide sequence: TGTGCCATCAGTGGGGGGGGACAGGTTCCCTACGAGCAGTACTTC. The encoded protein is CAISGGGQVPYEQYF.

The rearrangement joins TRBV10-1 to TRBJ2-5; D is ambiguous. Per germline, CDR1 WNHNN and CDR2 SYGVQD (reference sequence). The CDR3 is 13 amino acids. V was cut by 3 bases and J by 5 bases, with 10 bases left in between. The CDR3 region is CASSEDSRETQYF. The CDR3 coding sequence is TGCGCCAGCAGTGAAGACTCCCGGGAGACCCAGTACTTC.

This clone was recorded a few times. The chain links TRBV10-2 to TRBJ2-2, with 8 bases that match TRBD1. Germline values: CDR1 WSHSY, CDR2 SAAADI. This CDR3 contains 15 residues. V lost 5 bases and J lost 4; bases outside the gene matches: 6. CDR3 sequence reads: CASSPTGAGTGELFF. The DNA for the CDR3 is TGCGCCAGCAGTCCGACAGGGGCGGGCACCGGGGAGCTGTTTTTT.

This chain uses TRBV5-1 with TRBJ2-7, with 8 bases that match TRBD2. The CDR3 length is 15 residues. V trimming: 5 bases; J trimming: 0 bases; junction bases outside the gene matches: 7. Looked up from germline, CDR1 is SGHRS and CDR2 is YFSETQ. CDR3 coding DNA: TGCGCCAGCAGTTTTGGGACTAGACACTCCTACGAGCAGTACTTC. Translation: CASSFGTRHSYEQYF. The complete variable domain, with remaining parts taken from reference TRBV5-1 and TRBJ2-7, reads KAGVTQTPRYLIKTRGQQVTLSCSPISGHRSVSWYQQTPGQGLQFLFEYFSETQRNKGNFPGRFSGRQFSNSRSEMNVSTLELGDSALYLCASSFGTRHSYEQYFGPGTRLTVT.

The rearrangement joins TRBV27 to TRBJ2-6; D remains unclear. With 4 bases removed from V and 4 bases from J, the gap between germline ends came to 5 bases. Germline CDR1 reads MNHEY; CDR2 reads SMNVEV (reference sequence). The CDR3 totals 13 residues. This CDR3 reads CASSSLGANVLTF. CDR3 bases: TGTGCCAGCAGTTCGTTGGGGGCCAACGTCCTGACTTTC.